This T cell receptor beta chain appears in the sequencing data of a study of T cells in Graves' hyperthyroidism and ophthalmopathy. Study findings and constraints: In blood, most of the thyroid clonotypes expanded above 0.001 were also present.

Amplified TCR beta CDR3 regions came from RNA transcripts. In the first-round RT-PCR of the TCR CDR3, the HTBI primer set was used. TCRdb used MiXCR to reprocess the multiplex PCR reads, holding one entry per CDR3 protein. The table has about 270,000 distinct CDR3 sequences, over 20% seen once; the top ten hold around 60%. Orbital computed tomography and thyroid ultrasound, together with serum TRAb and thyroxine and clinical symptoms, were used for diagnoses. Germline V gene lookup returns CDR1 MDHEN and CDR2 SYDVKM. CDR3 length equals 14 residues. Trimming took 6 bases from V and 3 from J, leaving 13 bases between them. Note on this clonotype: The antigen is not known.

The source is a man aged 25 to 40 with Graves' ophthalmopathy. Material for sequencing was blood. The chain couples TRBV28 to TRBJ2-3; D possibly corresponds to TRBD1 (6 bases). This CDR3 reads CASRTGLGTDTQYF. The CDR3 nucleotides are TGTGCCAGCAGGACAGGATTGGGTACAGATACGCAGTATTTT.